The rows below give T cell receptor beta chains drawn from one sample of a study of OX40 agonist ivuxolimab in advanced cancers. The assay was immunoSEQ multiplex PCR, and TCRdb's table has in-frame clones only and misses some. The sample lists about 61,000 clones; about 87% were seen once. The sample here was CD4+ or CD8+ T cells sorted from blood, taken in a trial of the OX40 agonist ivuxolimab. The receptors here all came from an adult with an advanced solid tumor such as melanoma, head and neck, liver or kidney cancer. CDR3s include the opening cysteine and the closing phenylalanine or tryptophan. A D gene is named only where the DNA matches it firmly. Not every row has a clone size; where given, it reads once, few, many or a size class.

v_gene	d_gene	abundance	j_gene	CDR3aa	CDR3nt
TRBV7-6	NA	NA	TRBJ2-5	CASSLEGGGETQYF	TGTGCCAGCAGCTTAGAGGGTGGGGGCGAGACCCAGTACTTC
TRBV20-1	NA	NA	TRBJ2-7	CSARDTYEQYF	TGCAGTGCTAGAGACACCTACGAGCAGTACTTC
TRBV19	NA	once	TRBJ1-1	CASSAGTRRTEAFF	TGTGCCAGTAGTGCCGGGACCAGGAGGACTGAAGCTTTCTTT
TRBV6-4	NA	NA	TRBJ2-3	CASSAGSRWGTDTQYF	TGTGCCAGCAGTGCTGGTTCCAGGTGGGGCACAGATACGCAGTATTTT
TRBV28	NA	NA	TRBJ2-7	CASRHATGREQYF	TGTGCCAGCAGACATGCCACAGGGAGGGAGCAGTACTTC
TRBV18	NA	NA	TRBJ1-6	CASSPMSGANNSPLHF	TGTGCCAGCTCACCAATGTCTGGGGCCAATAATTCACCCCTCCACTTT
TRBV19	TRBD2	NA	TRBJ2-3	CASSIGGLAGTDTQYF	TGTGCCAGTAGTATCGGAGGACTAGCGGGGACAGATACGCAGTATTTT
TRBV10-3	TRBD1	NA	TRBJ2-1	CAITWDRGNEQFF	TGTGCCATCACCTGGGACAGGGGGAATGAGCAGTTCTTC
TRBV27	TRBD1	NA	TRBJ1-5	CASSPGAGGRQPQHF	TGTGCCAGCAGTCCCGGGGCAGGGGGCCGACAGCCCCAGCATTTT
TRBV29-1	NA	NA	TRBJ2-7	CSVKPQGGEQYF	TGCAGCGTAAAGCCGCAGGGGGGCGAGCAGTACTTC
TRBV6-5	NA	NA	TRBJ1-2	CASRYKGSGYTF	TGTGCCAGCAGATACAAGGGGTCTGGCTACACCTTC
TRBV28	NA	few	TRBJ1-5	CASTWGVQPQHF	TGTGCCAGCACCTGGGGGGTTCAGCCCCAGCATTTT
TRBV10-2	NA	NA	TRBJ1-1	CASWEAGEGNTEAFF	TGCGCCAGCTGGGAGGCAGGGGAGGGGAACACTGAAGCTTTCTTT
TRBV7-8	NA	once	TRBJ1-4	CASSFGVNEKLFF	TGTGCCAGCAGCTTCGGAGTGAATGAAAAACTGTTTTTT